The present TCR beta chain was sequenced within a study of metastatic and nonmetastatic thyroid tumors. Turning to the study itself: Comparison of repertoires was carried out across blood and tumor or nodule tissue from malignant and benign thyroid patients.

In the source study's methods: It was from CDR3 differences across clinicopathological groups that a distant-metastasis classifier for papillary thyroid cancer was built. MiXCR re-clonotyped the PCR reads for TCRdb. None of the V and J calls come from the authors' own analysis; TCRdb made them. The table has about 32,000 clones, less than 20% seen once; the top ten hold over 6.5%. Ahead of thyroid surgery, no patient had received treatment of any kind. The study's findings and limits: Malignant tumors reportedly showed significantly higher TCR beta diversity than benign nodules in both blood and tumor.

This clone was counted at least ten times. Antigen specificity is unknown. Germline assignment: CDR1 SGHRS and CDR2 YFSETQ. The CDR3 sequence is 15 residues long. Trimming stripped 3 bases from V and 8 bases from J, with 15 bases between. This sequence joins TRBV5-1 and TRBJ1-6, with D possibly TRBD1 on 5 matching bases. The sample comprised blood. The TCR originated in a female donor with papillary thyroid cancer or a benign thyroid nodule (not recorded which). Some clones in this sample may be carry-over from other donors' samples. The CDR3 region is CASSSRTSGDSPLHF. CDR3 in DNA: TGCGCCAGCAGCTCTCGGACAAGCGGTGATTCACCCCTCCACTTT.